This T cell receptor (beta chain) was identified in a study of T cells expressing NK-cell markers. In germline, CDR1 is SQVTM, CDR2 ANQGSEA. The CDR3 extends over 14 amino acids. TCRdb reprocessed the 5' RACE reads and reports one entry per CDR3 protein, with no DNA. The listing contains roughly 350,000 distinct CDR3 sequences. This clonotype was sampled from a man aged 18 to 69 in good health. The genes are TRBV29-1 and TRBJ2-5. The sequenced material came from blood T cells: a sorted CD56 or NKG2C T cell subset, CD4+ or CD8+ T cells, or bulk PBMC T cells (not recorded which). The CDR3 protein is CSALVRGFLETQYF.